Below are 10 T cell receptor beta chains sequenced from a single sample in a study of control samples from healthy donors and cancer patients. Profiling relied on immunoSEQ multiplex PCR, and the TCRdb table lists in-frame clones only, not all of them. The sample has roughly 400,000 clones, 75% to 95% seen once; the top ten hold around 6.4%. Source material: PBMCs. These receptors all come from a man in his forties or fifties with head and neck cancer.

The rearrangement joins TRBV7-9 to TRBJ1-1; D perhaps matches TRBD1 (5 bases). V lost 1 base and J lost 7, with 13 bases in between. The CDR3 spans 14 residues. Germline-derived CDR1 and CDR2 are SEHNR and FQNEAQ (reference sequence). CDR3 nucleotide sequence: TGTGCCAGCAGCTTAGGGGGGTTAGGCAGTGAAGCTTTCTTT. It codes for CASSLGGLGSEAFF.

In this sample, this clone turned up a few times. This sequence joins TRBV11-2 and TRBJ2-5; a weak D match, TRBD2 (6 bases). In germline, CDR1 is SGHAT, CDR2 FQNNGV. The length of the CDR3 is 15 residues. Trimming pared 3 bases from V and 1 base from J, leaving 12 bases between. The CDR3 coding sequence is TGTGCCAGCAGCTTTTGGGGTAGCGGCCAAGAGACCCAGTACTTC. It codes for CASSFWGSGQETQYF.

The CDR3 protein is CAWTPGGIRYNEQFF. The CDR3 DNA reads TGTGCCTGGACTCCTGGGGGGATACGCTACAATGAGCAGTTCTTC. This chain joins TRBV30 and TRBJ2-1, with a possible D match to TRBD2 (6 bases). This CDR3 spans 15 amino acids. Trimming took 4 bases from V and 3 from J, leaving 16 bases between them. Germline V gene data show CDR1 as GTSNPN and CDR2 as SVGIG (reference sequence).

This clone has a handful of counts. The V call is TRBV7-9, the J call TRBJ1-3, with TRBD1 as a possible D gene (6 bases). The CDR3 is 15 residues long. The V gene's germline CDR1 is SEHNR and CDR2 FQNEAQ (reference sequence). The ends were cut back, 8 bases at V and 0 bases at J, with 14 bases in the middle. CDR3 sequence reads: CASRPTGFSGNTIYF. The CDR3 nucleotides read TGTGCCAGCCGCCCAACAGGGTTCTCTGGAAACACCATATATTTT.

This clone has just a few counts. The chain couples TRBV2 to TRBJ2-7; D not certain. Germline V gives CDR1 SNHLY, CDR2 FYNNEI. V was trimmed by 5 bases and J by 5 bases, leaving 10 bases between them. This CDR3 contains 12 residues. The CDR3 DNA reads TGTGCCAGCAGTTCTCAGTCCCACGAGCAGTACTTC. Translating gives CASSSQSHEQYF.

The gene calls are TRBV28 and TRBJ1-3; no definite D call. This CDR3 comprises 11 residues. Per germline, CDR1 MDHEN and CDR2 SYDVKM. Trimming took 5 bases from V and 11 from J, leaving 10 bases between them. The CDR3 coding sequence is TGTGCCAGCAGTCCTGCCTCAGCCATATATTTT. This translates into CASSPASAIYF.

This sequence joins TRBV19 and TRBJ2-7, with D unresolved. Trimming pared 4 bases from V and 0 bases from J, leaving 10 bases between. The V gene's germline CDR1 is LNHDA and CDR2 SQIVND (reference sequence). The CDR3 contains 14 residues. The CDR3 is CASSSLRSSYEQYF. The CDR3, as DNA: TGTGCCAGTAGTAGCCTGCGGAGCTCCTACGAGCAGTACTTC.

The rearrangement joins TRBV19 to TRBJ1-2, with 8 nucleotides matching TRBD1. Germline V gives CDR1 LNHDA, CDR2 SQIVND (reference sequence). There are 15 residues in the CDR3. V lost 5 bases and J lost 8; bases outside the gene matches: 13. The CDR3 nucleotides are TGTGCCAGTAGTGTCCTAACAGGGGGAAGGGGCGGCTACACCTTC. It codes for CASSVLTGGRGGYTF.

V gene TRBV7-9 combines with J gene TRBJ2-1; D gene uncertain. Germline CDR1 reads SEHNR; CDR2 reads FQNEAQ (reference sequence). The V end was cut by 1 base, the J end by 10 bases, with 14 bases between. The CDR3 is 14 residues long. The CDR3 nucleotides are TGTGCCAGCAGCTTAGATTCCGAGTTATCAGAGCAGTTCTTC. Protein sequence: CASSLDSELSEQFF.

The V gene is TRBV3-1 (or the pseudogene TRBV3-2), the J gene TRBJ1-6; D is ambiguous. The CDR3 is made up of 14 amino acids. Between the trimmed V and J ends, which lost 3 bases and 6 bases, there was a span of 9 bases. Germline CDR1 reads LGHDT; CDR2 reads YNNKEL (reference sequence). This chain's CDR3 is CASSQGSTNSPLHF. DNA for the CDR3: TGTGCCAGCAGCCAGGGGTCAACTAATTCACCCCTCCACTTT.